A selection of T cell receptor beta chains follows, all from one sample in a study of shared clonotypes between healthy human individuals. Sequencing was performed with immunoSEQ multiplex PCR; in TCRdb, only in-frame clones are kept and a portion is missing. The profile shows 650,000 to 700,000 clones, roughly 91% of them singletons. Sequenced: memory CD8+ T cells from PBMCs. These receptors originate from a man aged 18 to 30 in good health. Some clones in this sample may be carry-over from other donors' samples. Each CDR3 is given with its conserved first and last residue. A D gene is named only where the DNA matches it firmly. Not all rows give a size; the values are once, few, many and, for expanded clones, a class.

TRBJ2-7 TRBV7-9 TRBD1 . TGTGCCAGCAGCGACAGGGAGCTATTCGACGAGCAGTACTTC CASSDRELFDEQYF
TRBJ2-2 TRBV7-9 . . TGTGCCAGCAGCTTAAGTGGCAGACCGAACACCGGGGAGCTGTTTTTT CASSLSGRPNTGELFF
TRBJ1-4 TRBV2 TRBD1 . TGTGCCAGCAGTGTTATAGGACAGGGAGTTGAAAAACTGTTTTTT CASSVIGQGVEKLFF
TRBJ2-2 TRBV6-1 TRBD1 few TGTGCCAGCAGGGAGACAGGGGGCACCGGGGAGCTGTTTTTT CASRETGGTGELFF
TRBJ2-3 TRBV27 TRBD2 . TGTGCCAGCAGTGAGCGGGAGGGCCGGATATTAGCAGATACGCAGTATTTT CASSEREGRILADTQYF
TRBJ2-1 TRBV18 . . TGTGCCAGCTCACAGAACCGGGACACCCGGCTCAATGAGCAGTTCTTC CASSQNRDTRLNEQFF
TRBJ2-7 TRBV5-6 TRBD1 . TGTGCCAGCAGCTTGGGAGACAGGGGGAACTACGAGCAGTACTTC CASSLGDRGNYEQYF
TRBJ2-6 TRBV18 . . TGTGCCAGCTCACCAACTGGGGACGGAACAATCTCTGGGGCCAACGTCCTGACTTTC CASSPTGDGTISGANVLTF
TRBJ2-1 TRBV27 . . TGTGCCAGCAGTTTCCGCTCCTACAATGAGCAGTTCTTC CASSFRSYNEQFF
TRBJ1-1 TRBV4-1 . . TGCGCCAGCAGCCACCTAACAGGTCTGAACACTGAAGCTTTCTTT CASSHLTGLNTEAFF
TRBJ1-1 TRBV28 . . TGTGCCAGCAGTTTTGGGGCGGAGTACACTGAAGCTTTCTTT CASSFGAEYTEAFF
TRBJ1-1 TRBV6-1 . . TGTGCCAGCAGTGAAGAGGTGCGAGGGTTGGACACTGAAGCTTTCTTT CASSEEVRGLDTEAFF
TRBJ2-7 TRBV19 . . TGTGCCAGTAGTATAGATACTGTAAGCGCCTACGAGCAGTACTTC CASSIDTVSAYEQYF
TRBJ2-7 TRBV28 . . TGTGCCAGCAGTATGCGGACAGAAGCCTACGAGCAGTACTTC CASSMRTEAYEQYF
TRBJ2-1 TRBV30 . . TGTGCCTGGGCGAGCACCGGGAACAGAGGGGATGAGCAGTTCTTC CAWASTGNRGDEQFF
TRBJ2-7 TRBV15 . . TGTGCCACCAGCAGAGTCGACATTCCCCTCCTCATACCCGTGGAGCAGTACTTC CATSRVDIPLLIPVEQYF
TRBJ2-1 TRBV7-8 . . TGTGCCAGCACTTTCGCAAACAATGAGCAGTTCTTC CASTFANNEQFF
TRBJ2-7 TRBV5-8 . . TGTGCCAGCAGCTTGGCTACGAGGGCCTCCTCCTACGAGCAGTACTTC CASSLATRASSYEQYF
TRBJ2-7 TRBV28 TRBD1 . TGTGCCAGCAGTTTCGGACAGGGTTCTACTTACGAGCAGTACTTC CASSFGQGSTYEQYF
TRBJ1-1 TRBV7-9 . . TGTGCCAGCAGCTTATCCCCTCAAGTGAACACTGAAGCTTTCTTT CASSLSPQVNTEAFF
TRBJ2-7 TRBV4-1 . . TGCGCCAGCAGCCAAGACCCCGGCCTGACCTACGAGCAGTACTTC CASSQDPGLTYEQYF
TRBJ2-3 TRBV10-2 . . TGCGCCAGCAGTGGATCTAGCACAGATACGCAGTATTTT CASSGSSTDTQYF
TRBJ1-2 TRBV27 . . TGTGCCAGCAGTTTCGGCAGTAACTATGGCTACACCTTC CASSFGSNYGYTF
TRBJ2-3 TRBV16 . . TGTGCCAGCAGCCAATCGGTCAGCACAGATACGCAGTATTTT CASSQSVSTDTQYF
TRBJ2-7 TRBV5-6 . . TGTGCCAGCAGCTTGACCTACGAGCAGTACTTC CASSLTYEQYF
TRBJ1-1 TRBV28 TRBD1 many TGTGCCAGCACCGCCGACAGGGGGCCGAACACTGAAGCTTTCTTT CASTADRGPNTEAFF
TRBJ2-7 TRBV7-3 TRBD1 . TGTGCCAGCAGCCCCCGGACAGGGTCGAACGAGCAGTACTTC CASSPRTGSNEQYF
TRBJ2-3 TRBV6-4 . . TGTGCCAGCAGTGACGGATGGGGGTTCACAGATACGCAGTATTTT CASSDGWGFTDTQYF
TRBJ1-2 TRBV29-1 TRBD1 . TGCAGCGTGGCAGGGGGCTCAGGATATGGCTACACCTTC CSVAGGSGYGYTF
TRBJ1-2 TRBV27 . . TGTGCCAGCAGTCCCGAGATGGCACCACCTCTTTTGGGCTACACCTTC CASSPEMAPPLLGYTF
TRBJ2-5 TRBV10-3 TRBD2 . TGTGCCATCAGAAAGACTAGCGGGAGGGCCGAGACCCAGTACTTC CAIRKTSGRAETQYF
TRBJ1-1 TRBV4-3 . . TGCGCCAGCAGCCACCCTTTGTTCCCTGAAGCTTTCTTT CASSHPLFPEAFF
TRBJ2-2 TRBV7-9 TRBD1 . TGTGCCAGCAGCTTATGGTCCGGGACAGCGAACACCGGGGAGCTGTTTTTT CASSLWSGTANTGELFF
TRBJ2-1 TRBV5-1 TRBD2 . TGCGCCAGCAGCTTGGAGCCGGGACTAGCGGGGTACAATGAGCAGTTCTTC CASSLEPGLAGYNEQFF
TRBJ2-1 TRBV28 . . TGTGCCAGCACTGCGGCACGACCCCCTTACAATGAGCAGTTCTTC CASTAARPPYNEQFF
TRBJ1-2 TRBV6-1 . once TGTGCCAGCAGTAGCCGGGGTTACTATGGCTACACCTTC CASSSRGYYGYTF